This T cell receptor beta chain was observed in a study of T cell responses to AZD1222 COVID-19 vaccine. The CDR3 spans 16 residues. Trimming left V 2 bases short and J 1 base short, with 14 bases between. CDR1 and CDR2 from the germline V gene are SSHAT and FNYEAQ (reference sequence). Sequenced by immunoSEQ multiplex PCR; TCRdb stores in-frame clones only, minus some. This table has tens of thousands of clones, about 85% appearing once. The source material was peripheral blood, sampled on day 0 of AZD1222 vaccination. This chain joins TRBV7-7 and TRBJ1-2, with D perhaps matching TRBD1 (5 bases). The source is an adult in good health. CDR3 protein: CASSLLREGINYGYTF. The CDR3 region has the DNA TGTGCCAGCAGCTTACTGCGGGAGGGGATTAACTATGGCTACACCTTC.